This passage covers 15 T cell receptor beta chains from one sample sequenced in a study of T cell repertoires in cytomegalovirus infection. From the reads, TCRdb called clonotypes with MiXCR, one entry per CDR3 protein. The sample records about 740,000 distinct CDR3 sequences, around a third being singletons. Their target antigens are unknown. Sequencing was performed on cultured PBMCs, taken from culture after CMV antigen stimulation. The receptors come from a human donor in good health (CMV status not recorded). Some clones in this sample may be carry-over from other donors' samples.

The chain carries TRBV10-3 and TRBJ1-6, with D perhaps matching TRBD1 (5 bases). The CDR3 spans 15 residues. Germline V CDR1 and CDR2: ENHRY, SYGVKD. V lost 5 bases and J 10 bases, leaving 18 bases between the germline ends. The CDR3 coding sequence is TGTGCCATCAGTACGGACACATTAGGGCGGTCACCCCTCCACTTT. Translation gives CAISTDTLGRSPLHF.

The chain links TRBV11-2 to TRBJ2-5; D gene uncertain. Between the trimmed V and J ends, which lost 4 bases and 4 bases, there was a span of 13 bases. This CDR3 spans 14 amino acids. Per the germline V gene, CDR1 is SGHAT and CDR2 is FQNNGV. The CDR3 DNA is TGTGCCAGCAGCTCCTTAGGTATACGAGAGACCCAGTACTTC. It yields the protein CASSSLGIRETQYF.

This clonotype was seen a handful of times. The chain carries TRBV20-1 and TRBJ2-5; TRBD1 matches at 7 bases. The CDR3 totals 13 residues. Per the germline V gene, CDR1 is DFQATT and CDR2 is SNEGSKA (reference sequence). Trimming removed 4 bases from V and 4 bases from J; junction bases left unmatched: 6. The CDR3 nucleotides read TGCAGTGCTAACAGGGGACGATTAGAGACCCAGTACTTC. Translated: CSANRGRLETQYF.

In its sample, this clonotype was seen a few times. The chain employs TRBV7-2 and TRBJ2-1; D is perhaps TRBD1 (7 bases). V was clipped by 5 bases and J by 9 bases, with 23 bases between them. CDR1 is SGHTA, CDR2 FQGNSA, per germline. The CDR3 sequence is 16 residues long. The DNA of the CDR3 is TGTGCCAGCAGCCCAGGGGCAGGGGGGCTACGTGGTGAGCAGTTCTTC. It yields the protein CASSPGAGGLRGEQFF.

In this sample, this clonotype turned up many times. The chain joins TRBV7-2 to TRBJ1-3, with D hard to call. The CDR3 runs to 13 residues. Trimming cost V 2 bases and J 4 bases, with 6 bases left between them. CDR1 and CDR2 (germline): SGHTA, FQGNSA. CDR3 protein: CASSLPGGNTIYF. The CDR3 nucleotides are TGTGCCAGCAGCTTACCAGGAGGAAACACCATATATTTT.

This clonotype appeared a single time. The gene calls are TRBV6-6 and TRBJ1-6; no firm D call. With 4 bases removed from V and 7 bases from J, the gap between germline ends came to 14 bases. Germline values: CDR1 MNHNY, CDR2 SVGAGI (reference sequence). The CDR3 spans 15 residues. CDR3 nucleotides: TGTGCCAGCAGTTCATCAGCCAATTCCAATTCACCCCTCCACTTT. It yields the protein CASSSSANSNSPLHF.

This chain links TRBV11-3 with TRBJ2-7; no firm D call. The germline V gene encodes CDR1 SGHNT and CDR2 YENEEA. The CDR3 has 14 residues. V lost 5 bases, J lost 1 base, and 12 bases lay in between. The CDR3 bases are TGTGCCAGCAGCCCTACCCCGGAATCCTACGAGCAGTACTTC. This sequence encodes CASSPTPESYEQYF.

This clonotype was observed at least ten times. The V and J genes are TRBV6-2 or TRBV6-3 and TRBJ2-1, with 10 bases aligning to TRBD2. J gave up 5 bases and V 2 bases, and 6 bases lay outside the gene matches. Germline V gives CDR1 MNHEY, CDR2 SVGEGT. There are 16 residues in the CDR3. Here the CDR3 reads CASSYRLLAGDNEQFF. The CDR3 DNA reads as TGTGCCAGCAGTTACCGTCTCCTAGCGGGGGACAATGAGCAGTTCTTC.

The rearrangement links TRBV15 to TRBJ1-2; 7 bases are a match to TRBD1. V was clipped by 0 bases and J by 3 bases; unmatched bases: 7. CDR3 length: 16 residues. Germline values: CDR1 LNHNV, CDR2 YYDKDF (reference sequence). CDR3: CATSRDRRDRDYGYTF. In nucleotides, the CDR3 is TGTGCCACCAGCAGAGACCGCCGGGACAGAGACTATGGCTACACCTTC.

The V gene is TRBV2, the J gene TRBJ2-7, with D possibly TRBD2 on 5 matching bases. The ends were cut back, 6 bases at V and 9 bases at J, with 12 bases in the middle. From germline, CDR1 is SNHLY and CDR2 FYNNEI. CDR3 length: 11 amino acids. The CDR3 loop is CASSGRGWQYF. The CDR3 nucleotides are TGTGCCAGCAGCGGCCGGGGTTGGCAGTACTTC.

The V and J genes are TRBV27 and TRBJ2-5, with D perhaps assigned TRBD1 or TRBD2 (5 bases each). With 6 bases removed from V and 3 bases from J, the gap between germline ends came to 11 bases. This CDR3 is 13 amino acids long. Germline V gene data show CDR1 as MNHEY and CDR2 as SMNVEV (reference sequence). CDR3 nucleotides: TGTGCCAGCAGAGGGACGGGGAAAGAGACCCAGTACTTC. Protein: CASRGTGKETQYF.

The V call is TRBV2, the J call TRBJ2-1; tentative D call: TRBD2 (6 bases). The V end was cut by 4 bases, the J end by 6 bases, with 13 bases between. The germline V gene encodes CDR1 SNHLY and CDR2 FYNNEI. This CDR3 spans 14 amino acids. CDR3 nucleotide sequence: TGTGCCAGCAGTGGGGGTCAGGGAGGCAATGAGCAGTTCTTC. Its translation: CASSGGQGGNEQFF.

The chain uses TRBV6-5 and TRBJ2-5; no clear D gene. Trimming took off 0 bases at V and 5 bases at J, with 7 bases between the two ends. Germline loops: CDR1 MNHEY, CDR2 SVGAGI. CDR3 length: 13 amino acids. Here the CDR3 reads CASSYSNVETQYF. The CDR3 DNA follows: TGTGCCAGCAGTTACTCCAACGTGGAGACCCAGTACTTC.

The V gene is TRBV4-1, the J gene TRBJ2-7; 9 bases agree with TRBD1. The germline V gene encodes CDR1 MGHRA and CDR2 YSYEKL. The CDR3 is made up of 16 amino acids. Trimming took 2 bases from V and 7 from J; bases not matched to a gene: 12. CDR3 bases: TGCGCCAGCAGCCAACGAACCGGGACAGGGATTGCAGAGCAGTACTTC. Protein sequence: CASSQRTGTGIAEQYF.

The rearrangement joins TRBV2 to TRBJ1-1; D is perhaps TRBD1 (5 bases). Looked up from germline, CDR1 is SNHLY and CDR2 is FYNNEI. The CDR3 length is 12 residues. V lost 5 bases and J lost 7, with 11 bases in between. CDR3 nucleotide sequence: TGTGCCAGCAGTTGGGGGAGGGATGAAGCTTTCTTT. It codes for CASSWGRDEAFF.